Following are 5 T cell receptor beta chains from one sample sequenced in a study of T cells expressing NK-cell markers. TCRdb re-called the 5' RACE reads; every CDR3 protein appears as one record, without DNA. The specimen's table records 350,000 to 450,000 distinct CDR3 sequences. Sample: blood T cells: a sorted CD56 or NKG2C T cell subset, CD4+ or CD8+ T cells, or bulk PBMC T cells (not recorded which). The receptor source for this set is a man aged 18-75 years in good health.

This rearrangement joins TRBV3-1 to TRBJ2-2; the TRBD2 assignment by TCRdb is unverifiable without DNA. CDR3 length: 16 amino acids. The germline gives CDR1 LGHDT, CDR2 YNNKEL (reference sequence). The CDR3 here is CASSQDGGRRTGELFF.

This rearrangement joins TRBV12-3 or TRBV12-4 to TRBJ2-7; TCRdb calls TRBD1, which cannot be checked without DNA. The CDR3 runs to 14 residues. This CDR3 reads CASSFQGVKGEQYF.

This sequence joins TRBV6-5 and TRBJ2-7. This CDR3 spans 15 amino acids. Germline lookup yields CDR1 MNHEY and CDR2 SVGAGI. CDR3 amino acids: CASGTWLAPPYEQYF.

CDR3 loop: CSAKPGTSSGQYF. This sequence joins TRBV20-1 and TRBJ2-7; checking the TCRdb D call of TRBD2 is not possible without DNA. This CDR3 is built from 13 residues. The germline CDR1 and CDR2 sequences are DFQATT and SNEGSKA (reference sequence).

The CDR3: CASGYRSDTDTQYF. V usage is TRBV5-1 and J usage is TRBJ2-3; TCRdb selects TRBD1, and the lack of DNA leaves this call unchecked. Germline V gene data show CDR1 as SGHRS and CDR2 as YFSETQ. The CDR3 covers 14 residues.